A selection of T cell receptor beta chains follows, all from one sample in a study of cytomegalovirus exposure and HLA in healthy donors. TCRdb keeps only in-frame clones here, not all; method: immunoSEQ multiplex PCR. The data hold roughly 180,000 clones, with more than 70% observed a single time. The sequencing sample was made of PBMCs. The receptors shown here come from a man aged 25-45 years in good health and CMV-seronegative. The CDR3 runs from the conserved cysteine through the conserved F or W. Fields, in order: V gene, D gene, clone size, J gene, CDR3 protein, CDR3 DNA. The D gene is left open where the match is weak. Clone size, where shown, is once, few, many, or a class for clones that have expanded.

v_call: TRBV5-4; d_call: .; clone_size: .; j_call: TRBJ1-4; cdr3_aa: CASSRRGANEKLFF; cdr3_nt: TGTGCCAGCAGCCGCCGGGGGGCTAATGAAAAACTGTTTTTT
v_call: TRBV4-1; d_call: .; clone_size: .; j_call: TRBJ1-1; cdr3_aa: CASRKQVSGDTEAFF; cdr3_nt: TGCGCCAGCAGAAAACAGGTATCGGGGGACACTGAAGCTTTCTTT
v_call: TRBV7-9; d_call: TRBD2; clone_size: .; j_call: TRBJ2-5; cdr3_aa: CASSLDSGSEYQETQYF; cdr3_nt: TGTGCCAGCAGCTTAGATAGCGGGTCAGAGTACCAAGAGACCCAGTACTTC
v_call: TRBV11-2; d_call: TRBD1; clone_size: few; j_call: TRBJ1-3; cdr3_aa: CASSPGTASGNTIYF; cdr3_nt: TGTGCCAGCAGCCCCGGGACAGCTTCTGGAAACACCATATATTTT
v_call: TRBV29-1; d_call: .; clone_size: .; j_call: TRBJ2-7; cdr3_aa: CSVDGRTRNEQYF; cdr3_nt: TGCAGCGTTGATGGGCGGACTCGGAACGAGCAGTACTTC
v_call: TRBV6-1; d_call: TRBD1; clone_size: .; j_call: TRBJ1-2; cdr3_aa: CASSQDRDYGYTF; cdr3_nt: TGTGCCAGCAGTCAGGACAGGGACTATGGCTACACCTTC
v_call: TRBV27; d_call: TRBD2; clone_size: .; j_call: TRBJ2-7; cdr3_aa: CASSTRTSGGVHYEQYF; cdr3_nt: TGTGCCAGCAGTACTAGGACTAGCGGTGGCGTGCACTACGAGCAGTACTTC
v_call: TRBV19; d_call: .; clone_size: .; j_call: TRBJ2-7; cdr3_aa: CASSKGAGYEQYF; cdr3_nt: TGTGCCAGTAGTAAAGGTGCGGGGTACGAGCAGTACTTC
v_call: TRBV27; d_call: .; clone_size: once; j_call: TRBJ2-7; cdr3_aa: CASSDSPPHYEQYF; cdr3_nt: TGTGCCAGCAGCGACAGTCCCCCCCATTACGAGCAGTACTTC
v_call: TRBV6-1; d_call: .; clone_size: .; j_call: TRBJ2-5; cdr3_aa: CASSERGGETQYF; cdr3_nt: TGTGCCAGCAGTGAAAGGGGGGGAGAGACCCAGTACTTC
v_call: TRBV2; d_call: .; clone_size: .; j_call: TRBJ2-2; cdr3_aa: CASSETRVEAGELFF; cdr3_nt: TGTGCCAGCAGTGAAACTAGGGTTGAGGCCGGGGAGCTGTTTTTT
v_call: TRBV5-1; d_call: TRBD2; clone_size: .; j_call: TRBJ2-1; cdr3_aa: CASSGLAGGSAYNEQFF; cdr3_nt: TGCGCCAGCAGCGGGCTAGCGGGAGGATCAGCCTACAATGAGCAGTTCTTC
v_call: TRBV11-2; d_call: TRBD1; clone_size: .; j_call: TRBJ2-7; cdr3_aa: CASRPTRTGAAYEQYF; cdr3_nt: TGTGCCAGCAGACCAACCCGGACAGGGGCCGCTTACGAGCAGTACTTC
v_call: TRBV15; d_call: TRBD1; clone_size: .; j_call: TRBJ1-4; cdr3_aa: CATSRVTGGRATNEKLFF; cdr3_nt: TGTGCCACCAGCAGAGTAACAGGGGGTCGGGCAACTAATGAAAAACTGTTTTTT
v_call: TRBV7-9; d_call: TRBD1; clone_size: once; j_call: TRBJ1-5; cdr3_aa: CASSSRTGPQPQHF; cdr3_nt: TGTGCCAGCAGCTCCCGGACAGGGCCTCAGCCCCAGCATTTT
v_call: TRBV5-1; d_call: .; clone_size: .; j_call: TRBJ2-1; cdr3_aa: CASSLYATPEYNEQFF; cdr3_nt: TGCGCCAGCAGCTTGTATGCCACGCCAGAATACAATGAGCAGTTCTTC
v_call: TRBV11-2; d_call: TRBD1; clone_size: once; j_call: TRBJ2-7; cdr3_aa: CASSLVTGNPYEQYF; cdr3_nt: TGTGCCAGCAGCTTAGTGACAGGGAACCCCTACGAGCAGTACTTC